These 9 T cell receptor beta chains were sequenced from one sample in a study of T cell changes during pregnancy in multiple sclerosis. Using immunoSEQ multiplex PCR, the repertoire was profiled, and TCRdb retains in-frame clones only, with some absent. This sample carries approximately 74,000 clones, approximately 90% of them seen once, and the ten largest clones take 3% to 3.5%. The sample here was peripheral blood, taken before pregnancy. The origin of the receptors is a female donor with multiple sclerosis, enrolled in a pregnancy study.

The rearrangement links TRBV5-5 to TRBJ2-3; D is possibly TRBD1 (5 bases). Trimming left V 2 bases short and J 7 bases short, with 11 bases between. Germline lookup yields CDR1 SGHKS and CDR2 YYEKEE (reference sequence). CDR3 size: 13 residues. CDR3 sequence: CASSLDWGNTQYF. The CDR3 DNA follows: TGTGCCAGCAGCTTAGATTGGGGCAATACGCAGTATTTT.

The CDR3, as DNA: TGTGCCAGCAGCGGGTTTGGACAGTTGAACACTGAAGCTTTCTTT. The encoded protein is CASSGFGQLNTEAFF. The chain couples TRBV9 to TRBJ1-1; D may be TRBD1 (6 bases). Trimming removed 3 bases at V and 0 bases at J, with 12 bases between. Germline CDR1 and CDR2: SGDLS and YYNGEE. The CDR3 spans 15 residues.

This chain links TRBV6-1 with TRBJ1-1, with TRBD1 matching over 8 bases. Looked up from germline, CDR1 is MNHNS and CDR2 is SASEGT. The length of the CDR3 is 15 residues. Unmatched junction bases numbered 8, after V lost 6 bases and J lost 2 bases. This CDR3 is CASSYLQGVNTEAFF. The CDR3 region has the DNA TGTGCCAGCAGCTACCTACAGGGGGTAAACACTGAAGCTTTCTTT.

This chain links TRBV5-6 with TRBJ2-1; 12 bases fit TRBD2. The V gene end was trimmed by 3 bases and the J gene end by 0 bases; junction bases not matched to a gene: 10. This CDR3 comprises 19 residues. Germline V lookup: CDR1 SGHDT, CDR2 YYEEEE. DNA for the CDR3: TGTGCCAGCAGCTCTACACTAGCGGGGGGAGAGCGCTCCTACAATGAGCAGTTCTTC. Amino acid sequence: CASSSTLAGGERSYNEQFF.

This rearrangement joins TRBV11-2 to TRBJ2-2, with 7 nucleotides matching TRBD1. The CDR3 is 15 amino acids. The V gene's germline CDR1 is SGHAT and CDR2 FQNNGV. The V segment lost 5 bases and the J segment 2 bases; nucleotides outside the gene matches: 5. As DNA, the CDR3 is TGTGCCAGCAGCCCCGAGGGGGCCAACACCGGGGAGCTGTTTTTT. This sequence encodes CASSPEGANTGELFF.

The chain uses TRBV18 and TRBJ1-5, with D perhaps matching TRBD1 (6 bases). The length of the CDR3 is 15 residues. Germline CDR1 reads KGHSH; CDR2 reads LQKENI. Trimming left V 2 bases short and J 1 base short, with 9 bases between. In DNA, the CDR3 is TGTGCCAGCTCACCAACGGGACAAAGCAATCAGCCCCAGCATTTT. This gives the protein CASSPTGQSNQPQHF.

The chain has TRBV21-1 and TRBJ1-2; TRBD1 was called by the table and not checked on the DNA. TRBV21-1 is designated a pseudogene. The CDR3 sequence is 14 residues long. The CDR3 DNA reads TGTGCCAGCAGCAACCCTTTACAGGGGGATGGCTACACCTTC. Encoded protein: CASSNPLQGDGYTF.

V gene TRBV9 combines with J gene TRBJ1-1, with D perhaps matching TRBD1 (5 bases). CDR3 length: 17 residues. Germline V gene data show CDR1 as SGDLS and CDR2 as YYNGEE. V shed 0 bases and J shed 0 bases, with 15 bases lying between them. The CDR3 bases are TGTGCCAGCAGCGTAGCAGGGACGGGGGGAATGAACACTGAAGCTTTCTTT. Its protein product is CASSVAGTGGMNTEAFF.

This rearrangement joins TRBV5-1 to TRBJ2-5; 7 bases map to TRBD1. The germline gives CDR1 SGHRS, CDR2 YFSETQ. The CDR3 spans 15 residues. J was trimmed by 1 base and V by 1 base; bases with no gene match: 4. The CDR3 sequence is CASSLMGQLQETQYF. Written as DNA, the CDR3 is TGCGCCAGCAGCTTGATGGGACAGCTCCAAGAGACCCAGTACTTC.